The 7 T cell receptor beta chains given below trace back to one sample, sequenced in a study of shared clonotypes between healthy human individuals. The data were produced by immunoSEQ multiplex PCR, yet TCRdb's version contains in-frame clones alone and is incomplete. The sample has nearly 500,000 clones; 76% are singletons. Sequencing input: PBMCs. The origin of the receptors is a woman in her 40s in good health. Some clones in this sample may be carry-over from other donors' samples.

CDR3 nucleotide sequence: TGTGCCAGCAGCCCCTTCCGGGACAGACAAGAGACCCAGTACTTC. Protein: CASSPFRDRQETQYF. The V call is TRBV5-4, the J call TRBJ2-5, with 7 positions matching TRBD1. The CDR3 is 15 amino acids. The J segment lost 2 bases and the V segment lost 4 bases, leaving 8 bases of the junction unmatched. Germline V lookup: CDR1 SGHNT, CDR2 YYREEE (reference sequence).

The chain uses TRBV30 and TRBJ2-2; D call uncertain. This CDR3 comprises 15 residues. With 2 bases removed from V and 1 base from J, the gap between germline ends came to 11 bases. In germline, CDR1 is GTSNPN, CDR2 SVGIG (reference sequence). The CDR3 protein is CAWSPPGQNTGELFF. The CDR3 region has the DNA TGTGCCTGGAGTCCCCCCGGCCAGAACACCGGGGAGCTGTTTTTT. The full variable domain, completed using reference TRBV30 and TRBJ2-2, is SQTIHQWPATLVQPVGSPLSLECTVEGTSNPNLYWYRQAAGRGLQLLFYSVGIGQISSEVPQNLSASRPQDRQFILSSKKLLLSDSGFYLCAWSPPGQNTGELFFGEGSRLTVL.

This clone was seen more than once but under ten times. The chain uses TRBV19 and TRBJ2-7, with TRBD2 matching over 7 bases. This CDR3 has 14 amino acids. Trimming cost V 4 bases and J 3 bases; bases outside gene matches: 6. Germline assignment: CDR1 LNHDA and CDR2 SQIVND (reference sequence). The CDR3 sequence: CASSTQAGNYEQYF. The DNA of the CDR3 is TGTGCCAGTAGTACCCAAGCGGGGAACTACGAGCAGTACTTC.

This chain connects TRBV27 to TRBJ2-7; 10 bases fit TRBD2. V shed 2 bases and J 3 bases; nucleotides not matched to a gene: 10. The germline CDR1 and CDR2 sequences are MNHEY and SMNVEV (reference sequence). The CDR3 covers 17 residues. The chain's CDR3 is CASSLGLAGVSLYEQYF. The CDR3, as DNA: TGTGCCAGCAGTTTAGGGCTAGCGGGGGTATCCCTCTACGAGCAGTACTTC.

This clone was observed a handful of times. The chain couples TRBV7-9 to TRBJ1-5, with 7 bases that match TRBD1. The V gene end was trimmed by 5 bases and the J gene end by 4 bases; junction bases not matched to a gene: 11. Germline values: CDR1 SEHNR, CDR2 FQNEAQ (reference sequence). The CDR3 is 16 residues long. CDR3 sequence reads: CASSKDRIGTNQPQHF. In DNA form, the CDR3 reads TGTGCCAGCAGCAAGGACAGGATCGGCACTAATCAGCCCCAGCATTTT.

This clone was detected a few times. The sample has other DNA sequences that encode this CDR3 too. The rearrangement joins TRBV10-2 to TRBJ2-5; 11 bases match TRBD2. This CDR3 region has 14 residues. Trimming cost V 4 bases and J 4 bases; bases outside gene matches: 2. Germline CDR1 is WSHSY and CDR2 is SAAADI. The CDR3 nucleotides are TGCGCCAGCAGTGCCCTAGCGGGGGGAGAGACCCAGTACTTC. Amino acids: CASSALAGGETQYF.

The chain uses TRBV30 and TRBJ2-3; TRBD1 is a possible D gene (5 bases). Germline V lookup: CDR1 GTSNPN, CDR2 SVGIG (reference sequence). V lost 3 bases and J lost 4, with 11 bases in between. CDR3 size: 13 residues. CDR3 DNA: TGTGCCTGGAGCATCAAGGGGTCAGATACGCAGTATTTT. It encodes CAWSIKGSDTQYF.